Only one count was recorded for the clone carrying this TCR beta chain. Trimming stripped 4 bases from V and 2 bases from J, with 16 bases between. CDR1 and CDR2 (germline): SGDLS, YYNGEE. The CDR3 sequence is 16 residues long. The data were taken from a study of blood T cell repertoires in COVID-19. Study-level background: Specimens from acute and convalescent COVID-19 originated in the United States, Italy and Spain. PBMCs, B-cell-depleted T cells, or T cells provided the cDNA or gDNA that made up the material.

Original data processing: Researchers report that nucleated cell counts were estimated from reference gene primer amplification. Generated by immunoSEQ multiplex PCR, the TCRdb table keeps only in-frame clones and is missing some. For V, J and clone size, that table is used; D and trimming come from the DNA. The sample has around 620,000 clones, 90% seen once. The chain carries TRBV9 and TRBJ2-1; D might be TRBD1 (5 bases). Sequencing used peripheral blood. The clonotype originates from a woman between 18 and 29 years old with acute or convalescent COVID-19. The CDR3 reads CASSPQRTRPYNEQFF. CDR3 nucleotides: TGTGCCAGCAGCCCCCAACGGACACGACCCTACAATGAGCAGTTCTTC.